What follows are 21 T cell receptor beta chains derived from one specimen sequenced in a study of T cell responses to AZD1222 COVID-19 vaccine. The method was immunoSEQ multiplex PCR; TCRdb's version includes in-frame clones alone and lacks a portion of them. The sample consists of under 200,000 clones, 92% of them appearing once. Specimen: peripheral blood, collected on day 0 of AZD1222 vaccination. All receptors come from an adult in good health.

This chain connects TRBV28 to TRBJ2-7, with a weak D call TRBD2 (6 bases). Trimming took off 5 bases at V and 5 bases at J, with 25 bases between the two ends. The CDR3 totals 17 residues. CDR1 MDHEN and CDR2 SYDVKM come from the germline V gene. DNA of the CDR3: TGTGCCAGCAGTGCGACCACCGGGACGCGGGGAGCAAACGAGCAGTACTTC. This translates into CASSATTGTRGANEQYF.

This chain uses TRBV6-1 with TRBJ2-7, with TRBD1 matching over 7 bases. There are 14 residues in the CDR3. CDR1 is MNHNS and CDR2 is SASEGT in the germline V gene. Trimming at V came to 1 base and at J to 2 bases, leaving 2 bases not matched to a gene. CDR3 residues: CASSEGTGTYEQYF. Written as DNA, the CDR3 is TGTGCCAGCAGTGAAGGGACAGGAACCTACGAGCAGTACTTC.

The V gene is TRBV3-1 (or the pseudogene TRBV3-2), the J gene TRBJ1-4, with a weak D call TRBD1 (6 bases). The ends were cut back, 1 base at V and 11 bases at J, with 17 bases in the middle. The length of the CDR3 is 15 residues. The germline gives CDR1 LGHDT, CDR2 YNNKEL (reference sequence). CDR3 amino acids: CASSQVIRGNEKLFF. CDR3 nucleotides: TGTGCCAGCAGCCAAGTGATCAGGGGCAACGAGAAACTGTTTTTT.

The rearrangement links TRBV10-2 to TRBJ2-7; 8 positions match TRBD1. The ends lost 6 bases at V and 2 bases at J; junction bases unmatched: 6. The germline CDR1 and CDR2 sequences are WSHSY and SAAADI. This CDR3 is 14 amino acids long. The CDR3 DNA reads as TGCGCCAGCAGAGACAGGGGTAAGGCCTACGAGCAGTACTTC. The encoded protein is CASRDRGKAYEQYF.

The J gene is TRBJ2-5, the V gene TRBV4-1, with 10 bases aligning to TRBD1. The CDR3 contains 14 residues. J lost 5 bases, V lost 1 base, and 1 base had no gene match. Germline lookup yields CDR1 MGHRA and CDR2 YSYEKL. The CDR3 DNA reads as TGCGCCAGCAGCCAAGGGGGACAGGGGGAGACCCAGTACTTC. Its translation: CASSQGGQGETQYF.

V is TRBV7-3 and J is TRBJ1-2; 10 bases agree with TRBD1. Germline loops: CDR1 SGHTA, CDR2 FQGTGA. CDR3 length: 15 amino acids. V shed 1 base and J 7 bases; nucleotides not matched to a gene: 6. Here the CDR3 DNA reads TGTGCCAGCAGCTTAATAGGGGGACAGGGGTTTGGCTACACCTTC. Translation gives CASSLIGGQGFGYTF.

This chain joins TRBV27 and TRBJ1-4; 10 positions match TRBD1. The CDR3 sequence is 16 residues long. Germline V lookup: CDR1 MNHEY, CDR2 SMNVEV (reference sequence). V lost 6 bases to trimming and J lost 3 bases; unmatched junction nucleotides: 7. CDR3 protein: CASRRGTGAPNEKLFF. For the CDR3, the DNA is TGTGCCAGCAGACGGGGGACAGGGGCGCCTAATGAAAAACTGTTTTTT.

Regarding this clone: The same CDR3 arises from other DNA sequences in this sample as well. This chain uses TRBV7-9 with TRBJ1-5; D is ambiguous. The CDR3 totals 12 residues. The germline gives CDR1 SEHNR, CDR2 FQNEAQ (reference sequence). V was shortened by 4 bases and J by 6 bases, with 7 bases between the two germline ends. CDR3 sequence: CASSSGVQPQHF. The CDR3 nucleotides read TGTGCCAGCAGCTCGGGAGTTCAGCCCCAGCATTTT.

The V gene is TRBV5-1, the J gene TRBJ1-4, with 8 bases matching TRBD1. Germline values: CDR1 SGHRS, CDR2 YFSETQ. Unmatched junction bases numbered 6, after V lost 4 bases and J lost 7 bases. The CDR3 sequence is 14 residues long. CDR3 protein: CASSAGQGSEKLFF. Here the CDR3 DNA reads TGCGCCAGCAGCGCCGGACAGGGTAGTGAAAAACTGTTTTTT.

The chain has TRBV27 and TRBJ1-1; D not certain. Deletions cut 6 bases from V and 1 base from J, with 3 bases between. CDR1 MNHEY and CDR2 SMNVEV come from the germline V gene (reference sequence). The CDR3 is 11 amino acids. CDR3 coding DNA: TGTGCCAGCAGGAAGAACACTGAAGCTTTCTTT. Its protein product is CASRKNTEAFF.

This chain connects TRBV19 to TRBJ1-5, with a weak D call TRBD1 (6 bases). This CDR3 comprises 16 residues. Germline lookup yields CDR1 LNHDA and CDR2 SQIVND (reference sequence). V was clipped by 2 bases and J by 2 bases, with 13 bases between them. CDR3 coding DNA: TGTGCCAGTAGTATACTCCGAGCAGGGGGCAATCAGCCCCAGCATTTT. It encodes CASSILRAGGNQPQHF. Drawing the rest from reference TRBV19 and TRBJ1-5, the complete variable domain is DGGITQSPKYLFRKEGQNVTLSCEQNLNHDAMYWYRQDPGQGLRLIYYSQIVNDFQKGDIAEGYSVSREKKESFPLTVTSAQKNPTAFYLCASSILRAGGNQPQHFGDGTRLSIL.

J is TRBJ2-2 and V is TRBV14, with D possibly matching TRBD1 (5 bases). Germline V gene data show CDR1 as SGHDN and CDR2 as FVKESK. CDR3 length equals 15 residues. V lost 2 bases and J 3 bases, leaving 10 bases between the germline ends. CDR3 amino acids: CASSQYSGHTGELFF. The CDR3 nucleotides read TGTGCCAGCAGCCAATATTCAGGGCACACCGGGGAGCTGTTTTTT.

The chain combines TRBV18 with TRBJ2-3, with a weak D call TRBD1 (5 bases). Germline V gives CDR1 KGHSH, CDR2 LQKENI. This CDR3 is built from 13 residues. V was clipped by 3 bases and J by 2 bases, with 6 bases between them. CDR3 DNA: TGTGCCAGCTCACCGGGGCCCACAGATACGCAGTATTTT. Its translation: CASSPGPTDTQYF.

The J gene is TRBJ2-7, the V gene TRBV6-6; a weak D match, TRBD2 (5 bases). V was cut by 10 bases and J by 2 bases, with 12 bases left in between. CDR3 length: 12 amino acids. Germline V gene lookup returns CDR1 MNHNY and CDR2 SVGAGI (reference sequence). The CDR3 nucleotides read TGTGCCACCCGTTCCGGGACCTACGAGCAGTACTTC. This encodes CATRSGTYEQYF.

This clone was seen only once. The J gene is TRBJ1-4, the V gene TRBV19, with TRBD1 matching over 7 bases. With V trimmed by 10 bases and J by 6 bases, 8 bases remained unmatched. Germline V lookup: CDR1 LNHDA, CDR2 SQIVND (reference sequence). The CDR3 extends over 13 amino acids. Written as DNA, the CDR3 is TGTGCCACCGGGGGACAGTCCTATGAAAAACTGTTTTTT. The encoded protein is CATGGQSYEKLFF.

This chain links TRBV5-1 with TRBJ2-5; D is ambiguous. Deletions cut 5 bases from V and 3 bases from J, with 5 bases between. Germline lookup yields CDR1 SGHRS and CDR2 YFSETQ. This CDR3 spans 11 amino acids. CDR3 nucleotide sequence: TGCGCCAGCAGATCCGAAGAGACCCAGTACTTC. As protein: CASRSEETQYF.

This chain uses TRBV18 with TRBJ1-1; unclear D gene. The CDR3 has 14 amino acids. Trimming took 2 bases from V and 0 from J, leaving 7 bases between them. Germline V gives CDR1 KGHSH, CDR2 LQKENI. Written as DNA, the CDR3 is TGTGCCAGCTCACCAGGAGCCCTGAACACTGAAGCTTTCTTT. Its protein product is CASSPGALNTEAFF. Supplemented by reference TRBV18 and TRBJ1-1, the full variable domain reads NAGVMQNPRHLVRRRGQEARLRCSPMKGHSHVYWYRQLPEEGLKFMVYLQKENIIDESGMPKERFSAEFPKEGPSILRIQQVVRGDSAAYFCASSPGALNTEAFFGQGTRLTVV.

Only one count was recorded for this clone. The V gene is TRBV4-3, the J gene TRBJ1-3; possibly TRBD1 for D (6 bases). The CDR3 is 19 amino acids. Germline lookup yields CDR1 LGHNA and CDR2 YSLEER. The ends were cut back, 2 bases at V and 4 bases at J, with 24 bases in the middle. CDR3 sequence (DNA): TGCGCCAGCAGCCAACAACTCGGGCGAACAGGGATCTTCGGAAACACCATATATTTT. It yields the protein CASSQQLGRTGIFGNTIYF.

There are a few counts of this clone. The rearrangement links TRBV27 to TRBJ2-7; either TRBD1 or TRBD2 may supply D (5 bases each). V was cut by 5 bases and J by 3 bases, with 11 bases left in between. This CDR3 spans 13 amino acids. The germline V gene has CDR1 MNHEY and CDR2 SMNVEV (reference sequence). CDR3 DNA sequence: TGTGCCAGCAGTCCGGGGCCAGGCTACGAGCAGTACTTC. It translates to CASSPGPGYEQYF.

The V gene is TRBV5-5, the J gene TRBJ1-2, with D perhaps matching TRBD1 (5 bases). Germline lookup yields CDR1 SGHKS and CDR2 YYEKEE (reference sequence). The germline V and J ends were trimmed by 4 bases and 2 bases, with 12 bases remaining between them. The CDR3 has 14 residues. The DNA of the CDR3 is TGTGCCAGCAGCCCCCAACGGGGGAACTATGGCTACACCTTC. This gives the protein CASSPQRGNYGYTF. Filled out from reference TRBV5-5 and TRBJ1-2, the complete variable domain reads DAGVTQSPTHLIKTRGQQVTLRCSPISGHKSVSWYQQVLGQGPQFIFQYYEKEERGRGNFPDRFSARQFPNYSSELNVNALLLGDSALYLCASSPQRGNYGYTFGSGTRLTVV.

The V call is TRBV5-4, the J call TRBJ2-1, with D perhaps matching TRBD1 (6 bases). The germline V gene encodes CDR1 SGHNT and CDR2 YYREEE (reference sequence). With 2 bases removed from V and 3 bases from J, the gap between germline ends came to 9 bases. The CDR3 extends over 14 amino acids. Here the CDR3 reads CASSFGRGYNEQFF. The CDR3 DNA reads TGTGCCAGCAGCTTCGGCAGGGGCTACAATGAGCAGTTCTTC.